The source of this TCR beta chain is a study of a mutant IDH1 vaccine in newly diagnosed glioma. Across the study: Patients were given eight vaccinations, scheduled in weeks 1, 3, 5, 7, 11, 15, 19 and 23. Vaccination followed radiotherapy alone by 4-6 weeks, or accompanied temozolomide cycles.

Specified time point: week 23, last vaccination. Doses consisted of 300 ug of mutant IDH1 20-mer peptide each, paired with topical imiquimod. From germline, CDR1 is LNHNV and CDR2 YYDKDF (reference sequence). The V end was cut by 1 base, the J end by 4 bases, with 10 bases between. The CDR3 is 14 amino acids. In the case of this clone: The target antigen is unknown.

Clones were read by immunoSEQ multiplex PCR, and TCRdb kept only the in-frame ones, dropping some. This sample has roughly 70,000 clones, with under 90% found just once. The TCR was taken from a young man with glioma. V and J are TRBV15 and TRBJ1-1; D ambiguous. The starting material was PBMCs, obtained from a glioma patient whose treatment included an IDH1 peptide vaccine. In DNA, the CDR3 is TGTGCCACCAGCAGAGCCCTTGGAATCACTGAAGCTTTCTTT. This gives the protein CATSRALGITEAFF.